The rows below give T cell receptor beta chains drawn from one sample of a study of OX40 agonist ivuxolimab in advanced cancers. The repertoire was sequenced with immunoSEQ multiplex PCR; TCRdb's copy has only in-frame clones and lacks some. The repertoire holds 15,000 to 20,000 clones, with about 80% as singletons. This specimen consisted of CD4+ or CD8+ T cells sorted from blood, obtained in a trial of the OX40 agonist ivuxolimab. The receptors originated from an adult with an advanced solid tumor such as melanoma, head and neck, liver or kidney cancer. CDR3s include the opening cysteine and the closing phenylalanine or tryptophan. Fields, in order: J gene, V gene, clone size, D gene, CDR3 DNA, CDR3 protein. A D gene is named only where the DNA matches it firmly. Expanded clones get a size class; other rows say once, few or many, or leave the size out.

j_call: TRBJ2-7; v_call: TRBV11-3; clone_size: few; d_call: TRBD1; cdr3_nt: TGTGCCAGCAGGCCCGACAGGGACTACGAGCAGTACTTC; cdr3_aa: CASRPDRDYEQYF
j_call: TRBJ2-2; v_call: TRBV28; clone_size: -; d_call: -; cdr3_nt: TGTGCCACCCAGGGGCGTATCTTATCGTCCGGGGAGCTGTTTTTT; cdr3_aa: CATQGRILSSGELFF
j_call: TRBJ1-1; v_call: TRBV19; clone_size: -; d_call: -; cdr3_nt: TGTGCCAGTAGTACGACCCGGACTGAAGCTTTCTTT; cdr3_aa: CASSTTRTEAFF
j_call: TRBJ1-2; v_call: TRBV5-4; clone_size: -; d_call: -; cdr3_nt: TGCGCCAGCAGCCAACAACGGACAGCGAATTATGGCTACACCTTC; cdr3_aa: CASSQQRTANYGYTF
j_call: TRBJ2-1; v_call: TRBV7-9; clone_size: -; d_call: TRBD1; cdr3_nt: TGTGCCAGCAGCACCGGACAGGGAGATGAGCAGTTCTTC; cdr3_aa: CASSTGQGDEQFF
j_call: TRBJ2-2; v_call: TRBV27; clone_size: -; d_call: TRBD2; cdr3_nt: TGTGCCAGCGCTAGCGGGATAAACACCGGGGAGCTGTTTTTT; cdr3_aa: CASASGINTGELFF
j_call: TRBJ1-5; v_call: TRBV15; clone_size: -; d_call: -; cdr3_nt: TGTGCCACCACAAGGAACAATCAGCCCCAGCATTTT; cdr3_aa: CATTRNNQPQHF
j_call: TRBJ2-1; v_call: TRBV11-3; clone_size: -; d_call: -; cdr3_nt: TGTGCCAGCAGCTCTAGATTGGGGTTTGAGCAGTTCTTC; cdr3_aa: CASSSRLGFEQFF
j_call: TRBJ2-6; v_call: TRBV7-9; clone_size: -; d_call: -; cdr3_nt: TGCGCCAGCAGCCAAGATGGACACTCTGGGGCCAACGTCCTGACTTTC; cdr3_aa: CASSQDGHSGANVLTF
j_call: TRBJ2-2; v_call: TRBV4-3; clone_size: -; d_call: -; cdr3_nt: TGCGCCAGCAGCCGGGGCGGGGAGCTGTTTTTT; cdr3_aa: CASSRGGELFF
j_call: TRBJ2-7; v_call: TRBV9; clone_size: -; d_call: -; cdr3_nt: TGTGCCAGCAGCGTAGGAGAGGATTCCTACGAGCAGTACTTC; cdr3_aa: CASSVGEDSYEQYF
j_call: TRBJ2-1; v_call: TRBV6-1; clone_size: -; d_call: TRBD2; cdr3_nt: TGTGCCAGCATTCGGGAGGGGCATGAGCAGTTCTTC; cdr3_aa: CASIREGHEQFF
j_call: TRBJ2-7; v_call: TRBV28; clone_size: -; d_call: TRBD2; cdr3_nt: TGTGCCAGCATCATGGCGGGGGGATACGAGCAGTACTTC; cdr3_aa: CASIMAGGYEQYF
j_call: TRBJ2-7; v_call: TRBV7-8; clone_size: -; d_call: TRBD2; cdr3_nt: TGTGCCAGCAGCTTTGGGACTAGCGGCTACGAGCAGTACTTC; cdr3_aa: CASSFGTSGYEQYF
j_call: TRBJ2-1; v_call: TRBV7-8; clone_size: few; d_call: TRBD2; cdr3_nt: TGTGCCAGCAGCTTAGTTATAAGTATTCGCGGGAGGTCCCCCCTGAATGAGCAGTTCTTC; cdr3_aa: CASSLVISIRGRSPLNEQFF
j_call: TRBJ2-1; v_call: TRBV9; clone_size: -; d_call: TRBD2; cdr3_nt: TGTGCCAGCAGCGCCAGAGGACTAGGCGCCTACAATGAGCAGTTCTTC; cdr3_aa: CASSARGLGAYNEQFF
j_call: TRBJ2-1; v_call: TRBV27; clone_size: -; d_call: -; cdr3_nt: TGTGCCAGCAGTGGGACCGACACGGGCTGGAATGAGCAGTTCTTC; cdr3_aa: CASSGTDTGWNEQFF
j_call: TRBJ2-5; v_call: TRBV5-6; clone_size: -; d_call: -; cdr3_nt: TGTGCCAGCAGCTTGACATACAGGGCGGTGGAGACCCAGTACTTC; cdr3_aa: CASSLTYRAVETQYF
j_call: TRBJ2-1; v_call: TRBV5-1; clone_size: -; d_call: -; cdr3_nt: TGCGCCAGCAGCTTGGAGGGAGATAATGAGCAGTTCTTC; cdr3_aa: CASSLEGDNEQFF
j_call: TRBJ2-1; v_call: TRBV5-6; clone_size: -; d_call: TRBD2; cdr3_nt: TGTGCCAGCAGCTTGGCCGGGACTAGCACGACCTACAATGAGCAGTTCTTC; cdr3_aa: CASSLAGTSTTYNEQFF
j_call: TRBJ2-3; v_call: TRBV27; clone_size: few; d_call: -; cdr3_nt: TGTGCCAGCAGTTTATCTCCATTCACAGATACGCAGTATTTT; cdr3_aa: CASSLSPFTDTQYF
j_call: TRBJ2-5; v_call: TRBV29-1; clone_size: -; d_call: -; cdr3_nt: TGCAGCGCAGGGGAAGAGACCCAGTACTTC; cdr3_aa: CSAGEETQYF
j_call: TRBJ2-1; v_call: TRBV19; clone_size: -; d_call: TRBD1; cdr3_nt: TGTGCCAGTAACACACCGATACCGGGACAGGGGGCGAACAATGAGCAGTTCTTC; cdr3_aa: CASNTPIPGQGANNEQFF
j_call: TRBJ2-5; v_call: TRBV4-2; clone_size: -; d_call: -; cdr3_nt: TGTGCCAGCAGCCAAGTCGGGGAAGAGACCCAGTACTTC; cdr3_aa: CASSQVGEETQYF
j_call: TRBJ1-1; v_call: TRBV9; clone_size: -; d_call: -; cdr3_nt: TGTGCCAGCAGCGTAGGGGACACGTCCACTGAAGCTTTCTTT; cdr3_aa: CASSVGDTSTEAFF
j_call: TRBJ2-1; v_call: TRBV5-6; clone_size: -; d_call: TRBD1; cdr3_nt: TGTGCCAGCAGCTTGAATTTGGCGACAGGGATGGCAGATGAGCAGTTCTTC; cdr3_aa: CASSLNLATGMADEQFF
j_call: TRBJ2-5; v_call: TRBV28; clone_size: -; d_call: TRBD1; cdr3_nt: TGTGCCAGCAGCGAGGGGACAGTCCAAGAGACCCAGTACTTC; cdr3_aa: CASSEGTVQETQYF
j_call: TRBJ2-7; v_call: TRBV11-2; clone_size: -; d_call: -; cdr3_nt: TGTGCCAGCAGCTTAAGCCAGGGGCAACACTACGAGCAGTACTTC; cdr3_aa: CASSLSQGQHYEQYF
j_call: TRBJ2-7; v_call: TRBV7-9; clone_size: once; d_call: -; cdr3_nt: TGTGCCAGCAGCGATGGACTCGATATCTACGAGCAGTACTTC; cdr3_aa: CASSDGLDIYEQYF
j_call: TRBJ2-3; v_call: TRBV9; clone_size: -; d_call: -; cdr3_nt: TGTGCCAGCAGCGTATTTGCGACCTCCCCAGATACGCAGTATTTT; cdr3_aa: CASSVFATSPDTQYF
j_call: TRBJ2-7; v_call: TRBV7-9; clone_size: -; d_call: -; cdr3_nt: TGTGCCAGCAGTTCGCAGGCCTACGAGCAGTACTTC; cdr3_aa: CASSSQAYEQYF
j_call: TRBJ1-3; v_call: TRBV10-3; clone_size: few; d_call: -; cdr3_nt: TGTGCCATCAGTGGTTACCGCTCCCTCAGCTCTGGAAACACCATATATTTT; cdr3_aa: CAISGYRSLSSGNTIYF
j_call: TRBJ2-6; v_call: TRBV21-1; clone_size: -; d_call: -; cdr3_nt: TGTGCCAGCAGCGATTATACAGGGAATGGGGCCAACGTCCTGACTTTC; cdr3_aa: CASSDYTGNGANVLTF
j_call: TRBJ2-1; v_call: TRBV5-4; clone_size: -; d_call: TRBD1; cdr3_nt: TGTGCCAGCAGCTTGGCCGGCTACGTCGGGACAGGGTTCTACAATGAGCAGTTCTTC; cdr3_aa: CASSLAGYVGTGFYNEQFF
j_call: TRBJ1-5; v_call: TRBV15; clone_size: -; d_call: -; cdr3_nt: TGTGCCGCCGGTGGGGGCCCGAGCAATCAGCCCCAGCATTTT; cdr3_aa: CAAGGGPSNQPQHF
j_call: TRBJ2-5; v_call: TRBV11-2; clone_size: once; d_call: -; cdr3_nt: TGTGCCAGCAGCTTGGGGGCCGGGGCCCAGTACTTC; cdr3_aa: CASSLGAGAQYF
j_call: TRBJ2-7; v_call: TRBV4-2; clone_size: -; d_call: TRBD2; cdr3_nt: TGTGCCAGCGGATATAGCGGGAGCTCCTACGAGCAGTACTTC; cdr3_aa: CASGYSGSSYEQYF
j_call: TRBJ2-7; v_call: TRBV7-2; clone_size: -; d_call: TRBD1; cdr3_nt: TGTGCCAGCAGCTCCTCACAGGGGGCCCTCTACGAGCAGTACTTC; cdr3_aa: CASSSSQGALYEQYF
j_call: TRBJ1-6; v_call: TRBV28; clone_size: once; d_call: -; cdr3_nt: TGTGCCAGCAGTAGTGGACGGGGGGTAATGACCCTCCACTTT; cdr3_aa: CASSSGRGVMTLHF
j_call: TRBJ2-2; v_call: TRBV1; clone_size: -; d_call: -; cdr3_nt: TGCACCAGCAGCCCCCAGATGCCCGGGACAATCGGCACCGGGGAGCTGTTTTTT; cdr3_aa: CTSSPQMPGTIGTGELFF